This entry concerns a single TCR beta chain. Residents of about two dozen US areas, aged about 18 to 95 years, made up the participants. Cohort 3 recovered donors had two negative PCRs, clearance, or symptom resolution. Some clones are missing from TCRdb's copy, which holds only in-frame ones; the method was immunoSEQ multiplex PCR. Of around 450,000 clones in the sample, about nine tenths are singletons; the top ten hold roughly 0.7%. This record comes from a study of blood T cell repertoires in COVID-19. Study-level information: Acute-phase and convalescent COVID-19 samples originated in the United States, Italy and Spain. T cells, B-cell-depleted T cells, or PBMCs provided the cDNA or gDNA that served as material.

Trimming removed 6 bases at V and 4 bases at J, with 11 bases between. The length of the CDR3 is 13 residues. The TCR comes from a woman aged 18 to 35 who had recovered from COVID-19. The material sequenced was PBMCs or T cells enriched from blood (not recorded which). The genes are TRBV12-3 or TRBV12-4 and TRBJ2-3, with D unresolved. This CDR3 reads CASSPRVADTQYF. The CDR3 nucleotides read TGTGCCAGCAGCCCCCGGGTAGCAGATACGCAGTATTTT.